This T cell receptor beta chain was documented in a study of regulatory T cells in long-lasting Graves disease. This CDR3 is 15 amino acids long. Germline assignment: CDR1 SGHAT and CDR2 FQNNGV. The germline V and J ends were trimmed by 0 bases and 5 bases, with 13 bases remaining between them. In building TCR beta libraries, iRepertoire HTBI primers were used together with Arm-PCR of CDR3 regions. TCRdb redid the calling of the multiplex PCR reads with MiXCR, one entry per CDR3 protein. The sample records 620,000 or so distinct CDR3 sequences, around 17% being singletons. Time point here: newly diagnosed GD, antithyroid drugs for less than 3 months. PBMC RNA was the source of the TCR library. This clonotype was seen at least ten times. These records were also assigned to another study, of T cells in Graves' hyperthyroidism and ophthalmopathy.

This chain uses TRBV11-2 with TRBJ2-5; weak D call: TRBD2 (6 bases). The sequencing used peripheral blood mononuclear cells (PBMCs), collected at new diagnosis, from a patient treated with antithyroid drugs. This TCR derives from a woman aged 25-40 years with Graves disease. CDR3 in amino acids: CASSLDGGSLETQYF. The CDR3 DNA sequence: TGTGCCAGCAGCTTAGATGGGGGGTCTCTTGAGACCCAGTACTTC.